This T cell receptor beta chain derives from a study of blood T cells in healthy people across ages. The study, taken as a whole, reports: In long-lived donors, naive CD4+ cell counts and diversity exceeded those of aged donors.

The use of a sample-barcoded 5' primer and a J-beta primer mix characterized a second PCR of 7 to 11 cycles. MiXCR, run by TCRdb on the 5' RACE reads, gives a single entry per CDR3 protein. The sample carries some 800,000 distinct CDR3 sequences, around 25% recorded once. Per germline, CDR1 SGDLS and CDR2 YYNGEE. The CDR3 has 15 residues. The V end was cut by 0 bases, the J end by 1 base, with 11 bases between. Drawn from each donor were approximately 9.5 milliliters of peripheral blood. This clonotype was picked up a small number of times. Its antigen remains unidentified. These data are also associated with another study on T cells of mothers and their children. That investigation notes: The authors used all extracted RNA for cDNA synthesis, at approximately 1.5 ug per 15 ul.

This chain uses TRBV9 with TRBJ2-7; D is uncertain. The source is a boy aged 5-17 years in good health. Sequenced input: blood. The CDR3 is CASSVVSPLSYEQYF. CDR3 nucleotide sequence: TGTGCCAGCAGCGTAGTCTCACCACTATCCTACGAGCAGTACTTC.